These 18 T cell receptor beta chains originate from one sample sequenced in a study of neurological immune-mediated disorders. TCRdb re-called the 5' RACE reads with MiXCR, one entry per CDR3 protein. This sample has more than 25,000 distinct CDR3 sequences, with 20% to 25% found just once. Source material: CD4+ T cells from blood. Every receptor here comes from a man aged 50 or older with HTLV-1-associated myelopathy (HAM/TSP).

This clonotype was counted many times. This chain links TRBV3-1 with TRBJ1-2; D is possibly TRBD1 (6 bases). V gave up 3 bases and J gave up 5 bases, with 13 bases separating them. This CDR3 has 14 amino acids. The germline V gene encodes CDR1 LGHDT and CDR2 YNNKEL (reference sequence). This CDR3 is CASSQAITGYGYTF. In nucleotides, the CDR3 is TGTGCCAGCAGCCAGGCTATAACAGGGTATGGCTACACCTTC.

This clonotype was counted ten times or more. The chain employs TRBV3-1 and TRBJ2-7; D tentatively reads TRBD1 or TRBD2 (5 bases each). Germline assignment: CDR1 LGHDT and CDR2 YNNKEL (reference sequence). The CDR3 sequence is 16 residues long. Trimming pared 0 bases from V and 3 bases from J, leaving 15 bases between. The DNA for the CDR3 is TGTGCCAGCAGCCAAGATCTGAGCGGAAGGGGCTACGAGCAGTACTTC. Protein: CASSQDLSGRGYEQYF.

V usage is TRBV10-3 and J usage is TRBJ2-1; 9 positions agree with TRBD2. The CDR3 extends over 14 amino acids. Trimming cost V 6 bases and J 6 bases; bases outside gene matches: 6. The germline V gene has CDR1 ENHRY and CDR2 SYGVKD. This chain's CDR3 is CAIRSGGPVNEQFF. Here the CDR3 DNA reads TGTGCCATCAGGAGCGGGGGGCCAGTCAATGAGCAGTTCTTC.

This clonotype was detected many times. V usage is TRBV12-3 or TRBV12-4 and J usage is TRBJ2-1, with TRBD2 identical over 9 bases. This CDR3 has 16 amino acids. Trimming at V came to 3 bases and at J to 0 bases, leaving 3 bases not matched to a gene. The CDR3 loop reads CASSFRAGGSYNEQFF. The DNA for the CDR3 is TGTGCCAGCAGTTTTAGAGCGGGAGGCTCCTACAATGAGCAGTTCTTC.

Many counts were recorded for this clonotype. CDR3 loop: CASSSLGVYSTDTQYF. DNA for the CDR3: TGTGCCAGCAGCTCCCTTGGTGTCTATAGCACAGATACGCAGTATTTT. V and J are TRBV5-6 and TRBJ2-3; D is uncertain. V was trimmed by 3 bases and J by 0 bases, leaving 14 bases between them. The CDR3 is 16 residues long. Germline-derived CDR1 and CDR2 are SGHDT and YYEEEE.

At least ten counts were recorded for this clonotype. The V call is TRBV12-3 or TRBV12-4, the J call TRBJ1-2; no definite D call. Trimming cost V 1 base and J 4 bases, with 4 bases left between them. The CDR3 contains 12 residues. The CDR3 DNA reads TGTGCCAGCAGTTTAGGTTCCTATGGCTACACCTTC. Translated: CASSLGSYGYTF.

Only one count was recorded for this clonotype. One junction end disagrees with the germline gene, perhaps due to a read error. The V gene is TRBV20-1, the J gene TRBJ2-6; D perhaps matches TRBD1 (5 bases). Germline V gene data show CDR1 as DFQATT and CDR2 as SNEGSKA (reference sequence). The CDR3 covers 14 residues. The CDR3 coding sequence is TGCAGTGCTATCGGGCCCTCTGGGGCGAACGTCCTGACTTTC. Its translation: CSAIGPSGANVLTF.

The rearrangement links TRBV2 to TRBJ1-1, with a weak D call TRBD1 (5 bases). CDR3 length: 14 amino acids. Germline V gives CDR1 SNHLY, CDR2 FYNNEI. V dropped 2 bases and J dropped 1 base, with 8 bases sitting between them. The CDR3 region has the DNA TGTGCCAGCAGTGAATGGGGCGAGAACACTGAAGCTTTCTTT. Translation gives CASSEWGENTEAFF.

Many counts were recorded for this clonotype. The chain joins TRBV7-9 to TRBJ1-2; D may be TRBD1 (6 bases). The V end lost 2 bases, the J end lost 6 bases, and 13 bases lay between the germline ends. This CDR3 has 14 amino acids. CDR1 SEHNR and CDR2 FQNEAQ come from the germline V gene (reference sequence). The CDR3 loop is CASSLRWAGDGYTF. The CDR3 DNA follows: TGTGCCAGCAGCTTACGGTGGGCAGGGGATGGCTACACCTTC.

There are many counts of this clonotype. J is TRBJ1-4 and V is TRBV20-1, with a possible D match to TRBD1 (6 bases). Germline V gene data show CDR1 as DFQATT and CDR2 as SNEGSKA (reference sequence). The CDR3 has 14 residues. The ends were cut back, 3 bases at V and 2 bases at J, with 10 bases in the middle. The CDR3 nucleotides are TGCAGTGCTAGCCGGGGGCTCACTAATGAAAAACTGTTTTTT. Amino acid sequence: CSASRGLTNEKLFF.

The table lists this clonotype with many counts. This chain uses TRBV5-6 with TRBJ2-1; 12 nucleotides agree with TRBD2. V shed 2 bases and J 6 bases; nucleotides not matched to a gene: 6. CDR3 length equals 16 residues. Germline V gene lookup returns CDR1 SGHDT and CDR2 YYEEEE. The CDR3 nucleotides read TGTGCCAGCAGCTTAGCCGGACTAGCGGGATTCAATGAGCAGTTCTTC. Its translation is CASSLAGLAGFNEQFF. Variable domain in full (rest from reference TRBV5-6 and TRBJ2-1): DAGVTQSPTHLIKTRGQQVTLRCSPKSGHDTVSWYQQALGQGPQFIFQYYEEEERQRGNFPDRFSGHQFPNYSSELNVNALLLGDSALYLCASSLAGLAGFNEQFFGPGTRLTVL.

This clonotype was seen ten or more times. The rearrangement links TRBV7-9 to TRBJ1-6; D unresolved. The CDR3 is 13 residues long. The germline CDR1 and CDR2 sequences are SEHNR and FQNEAQ (reference sequence). Trimming removed 3 bases at V and 7 bases at J, with 7 bases between. The CDR3 bases are TGTGCCAGCAGCTTGAAGGAGAATTCACCCCTCCACTTT. This translates into CASSLKENSPLHF.

This clonotype occurred many times. The CDR3 sequence: CASSPREEMNTEAFF. The CDR3 DNA reads TGTGCCAGCTCACCACGCGAGGAGATGAACACTGAAGCTTTCTTT. The genes are TRBV18 and TRBJ1-1; D gene unclear. The V gene lost 1 base and the J gene lost 0 bases, with 9 bases spanning the gap. The germline CDR1 and CDR2 sequences are KGHSH and LQKENI. CDR3 length equals 15 residues.

This clonotype showed up many times. The J gene is TRBJ1-3, the V gene TRBV7-2, with a weak D call TRBD1 (5 bases). With 5 bases removed from V and 0 bases from J, the gap between germline ends came to 14 bases. Germline V lookup: CDR1 SGHTA, CDR2 FQGNSA. The CDR3 is 16 amino acids. In DNA form, the CDR3 reads TGTGCCAGCAGCACCTCCGGGACCCACTCTGGAAACACCATATATTTT. This codes for CASSTSGTHSGNTIYF.

This clonotype counts as medium-sized. This rearrangement joins TRBV5-1 to TRBJ2-3; D might be TRBD2 (5 bases). Looked up from germline, CDR1 is SGHRS and CDR2 is YFSETQ. V was clipped by 7 bases and J by 5 bases, with 17 bases between them. The CDR3 has 14 amino acids. CDR3 sequence: CASAEGLIGDTQYF. The CDR3 DNA sequence: TGCGCCAGCGCCGAGGGCCTCATTGGAGATACGCAGTATTTT.

The chain combines TRBV5-1 with TRBJ2-7; D remains unclear. V dropped 2 bases and J dropped 1 base, with 13 bases sitting between them. CDR3 length equals 15 residues. Germline assignment: CDR1 SGHRS and CDR2 YFSETQ. Written as DNA, the CDR3 is TGCGCCAGCAGCTTTAGTGACTGGAAGTCCTACGAGCAGTACTTC. Translated, it gives CASSFSDWKSYEQYF.

The table lists this clonotype with many counts. The chain is built from TRBV27 and TRBJ2-7; D may be TRBD1 or TRBD2 (5 bases each). Germline V CDR1 and CDR2: MNHEY, SMNVEV (reference sequence). The CDR3 has 15 amino acids. The V end was cut by 0 bases, the J end by 4 bases, with 13 bases between. CDR3 in amino acids: CASSLSWGTYYEQYF. The CDR3 DNA follows: TGTGCCAGCAGTTTATCGTGGGGGACGTATTACGAGCAGTACTTC.

There are many counts of this clonotype. The J gene is TRBJ2-2, the V gene TRBV9, with 16 bases fitting TRBD2. The V gene end was trimmed by 4 bases and the J gene end by 3 bases; junction bases not matched to a gene: 6. This CDR3 comprises 18 residues. Germline V gene lookup returns CDR1 SGDLS and CDR2 YYNGEE. Written as DNA, the CDR3 is TGTGCCAGCAGCTTAGGGACTAGCGGGAGGGTGTACACCGGGGAGCTGTTTTTT. Amino acids: CASSLGTSGRVYTGELFF.